This T cell receptor (beta chain) was documented in a study of monozygotic twins with cystic fibrosis. Across the whole study: With about 15 PCR cycles, barcoded libraries came from 2.5 to 3.5 micrograms of fragmented DNA.

With respect to this clone: Its antigen is not known.

Data came from immunoSEQ multiplex PCR; TCRdb stores just in-frame clones and leaves some out. This sample has about 23,000 clones, with about 91% found just once. Regarding the study as a whole: Unrelated CF individuals shared fewer identical clonotypes than monozygotic CF twins.

The ends lost 1 base at V and 0 bases at J; junction bases unmatched: 1. The germline V gene encodes CDR1 SGHTA and CDR2 FQGNSA. The CDR3 covers 15 residues. The sequence was collected from a girl aged 2 to 9 with cystic fibrosis. Sequencing was performed on blood. This rearrangement joins TRBV7-2 to TRBJ2-7; 9 positions agree with TRBD2. In nucleotides, the CDR3 is TGTGCCAGCAGCTTAGGCGGGGGGGCCTCCTACGAGCAGTACTTC. Protein: CASSLGGGASYEQYF.